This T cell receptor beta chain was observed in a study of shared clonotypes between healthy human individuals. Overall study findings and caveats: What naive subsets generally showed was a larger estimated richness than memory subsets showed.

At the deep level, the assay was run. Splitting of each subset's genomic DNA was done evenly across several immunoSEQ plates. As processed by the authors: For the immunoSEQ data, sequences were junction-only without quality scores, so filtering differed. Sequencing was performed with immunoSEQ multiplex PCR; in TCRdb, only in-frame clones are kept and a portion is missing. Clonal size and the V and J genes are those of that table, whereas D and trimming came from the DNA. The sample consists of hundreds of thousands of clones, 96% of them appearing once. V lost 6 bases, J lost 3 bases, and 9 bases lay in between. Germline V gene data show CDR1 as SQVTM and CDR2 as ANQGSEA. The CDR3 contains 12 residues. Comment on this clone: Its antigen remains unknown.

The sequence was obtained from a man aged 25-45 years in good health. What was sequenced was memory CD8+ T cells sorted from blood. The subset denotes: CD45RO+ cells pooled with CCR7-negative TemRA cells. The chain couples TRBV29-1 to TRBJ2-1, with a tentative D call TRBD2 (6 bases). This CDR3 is CSVCGIYNEQFF. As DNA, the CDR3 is TGCAGCGTCTGCGGGATCTACAATGAGCAGTTCTTC.